These 7 T cell receptor beta chains originate from one sample sequenced in a study of blood T cell repertoires in COVID-19. TCRdb keeps only in-frame clones here, not all; method: immunoSEQ multiplex PCR. The repertoire includes about 200,000 clones, 94% of them detected once, and about 0.8% sits in the top ten. Sequences were obtained from peripheral blood. These receptors came from a man under 40 with COVID-19, enrolled during active disease.

This chain connects TRBV5-4 to TRBJ2-1, with 10 bases lining up with TRBD1. V lost 0 bases and J lost 3; bases outside the gene matches: 3. Per the germline V gene, CDR1 is SGHNT and CDR2 is YYREEE (reference sequence). This CDR3 is built from 16 residues. CDR3 amino acids: CASSLGTGGYYNEQFF. CDR3 bases: TGTGCCAGCAGCTTGGGGACAGGGGGATACTACAATGAGCAGTTCTTC.

V is TRBV9 and J is TRBJ2-2, with TRBD1 matching 8 bases. Trimming cost V 2 bases and J 3 bases; bases outside gene matches: 3. Germline V gene lookup returns CDR1 SGDLS and CDR2 YYNGEE. The CDR3 spans 15 residues. CDR3 nucleotide sequence: TGTGCCAGCAGCGTTCAGGGGGCGCACACCGGGGAGCTGTTTTTT. Translation gives CASSVQGAHTGELFF.

The chain carries TRBV7-9 and TRBJ1-5; D is ambiguous. Germline lookup yields CDR1 SEHNR and CDR2 FQNEAQ (reference sequence). This CDR3 comprises 12 residues. The V end lost 6 bases, the J end lost 6 bases, and 9 bases lay between the germline ends. Written as DNA, the CDR3 is TGTGCCAGCAGTTACGGTTCTCAGCCCCAGCATTTT. This translates into CASSYGSQPQHF.

This chain links TRBV2 with TRBJ1-1; 10 nucleotides agree with TRBD1. The CDR3 is 14 amino acids. Germline loops: CDR1 SNHLY, CDR2 FYNNEI. With 6 bases clipped from V and 4 bases from J, the junction kept 5 bases outside the gene matches. CDR3 amino acids: CASRRDRGGTEAFF. CDR3 DNA: TGTGCCAGCAGACGGGACAGGGGTGGCACTGAAGCTTTCTTT. Together with reference TRBV2 and TRBJ1-1, the CDR3 gives the full variable domain: EPEVTQTPSHQVTQMGQEVILRCVPISNHLYFYWYRQILGQKVEFLVSFYNNEISEKSEIFDDQFSVERPDGSNFTLKIRSTKLEDSAMYFCASRRDRGGTEAFFGQGTRLTVV.

This chain links TRBV4-1 with TRBJ2-7; 12 positions agree with TRBD2. The CDR3 consists of 17 residues. The junction had 7 bases not matched to a gene; V was cut back by 1 base and J by 3 bases. Germline CDR1 and CDR2: MGHRA and YSYEKL. DNA of the CDR3: TGCGCCAGCAGCCAAGTGATGCTAGCGGGGGGGGTCTACGAGCAGTACTTC. Residues: CASSQVMLAGGVYEQYF.

This clone is a singleton in its sample. The V gene is TRBV30, the J gene TRBJ2-1, with D possibly being TRBD2 (6 bases). The CDR3 extends over 14 amino acids. CDR1 and CDR2 (germline): GTSNPN, SVGIG (reference sequence). V gave up 5 bases and J gave up 7 bases, with 18 bases separating them. The CDR3: CAWVIPGLTNEQFF. The DNA of the CDR3 is TGTGCCTGGGTCATCCCCGGACTAACTAATGAGCAGTTCTTC.

This chain uses TRBV6-1 with TRBJ1-6, with TRBD1 matching 7 bases. Losses at the gene ends were 3 bases for V and 10 bases for J; bases not matched to a gene: 6. Germline V gene sequence: CDR1 MNHNS, CDR2 SASEGT. CDR3 length: 14 amino acids. The CDR3, as DNA: TGTGCCAGCAGTGATACAGGGGTCTGGTCACCCCTCCACTTT. Protein sequence: CASSDTGVWSPLHF.